This record covers a single T cell receptor beta chain. The CDR3 is 11 residues long. V lost 5 bases, J lost 3 bases, and 4 bases lay in between. This sample was included in a study of blood T cell repertoires in COVID-19. The study recruited people aged about 18 to 95 years across 20 to 30 US areas. Repertoires were generated with immunoSEQ multiplex PCR, while TCRdb's copy carries only in-frame clones and drops some. The sample shows 260,000 or so clones, around 86% of them seen only once. The sequence was obtained from a young man who had recovered from COVID-19. Sequencing input: PBMCs or T cells enriched from blood (not recorded which). The rearrangement links TRBV12-3 or TRBV12-4 to TRBJ2-5; D not certain. The CDR3 sequence is CASSTEETQYF. The CDR3 nucleotides are TGTGCCAGCAGTACTGAAGAGACCCAGTACTTC.